The 8 T cell receptor beta chains presented below share a single source sample, sequenced in a study of regulatory T cells in long-lasting Graves disease. Time point given: persistent/refractory GD, antithyroid drugs over 5 years with positive TRAb. Making the TCR library involved RNA that had been extracted from PBMCs. The authors built TCR beta libraries using iRepertoire HTBI primers and Arm-PCR of CDR3 regions. TCRdb processed the multiplex PCR reads anew with MiXCR; each CDR3 protein has one entry. The sample holds about 460,000 distinct CDR3 sequences, 20% to 25% seen once. The sequencing used peripheral blood mononuclear cells (PBMCs), collected when the disease was refractory, from a patient treated with antithyroid drugs. Receptors were obtained from a female donor with Graves disease.

This clonotype was observed a few times. The chain recombines TRBV20-1 with TRBJ1-4; D not resolved. This CDR3 comprises 15 residues. Germline assignment: CDR1 DFQATT and CDR2 SNEGSKA (reference sequence). The V end was cut by 4 bases, the J end by 7 bases, with 19 bases between. The CDR3 sequence is CSATPSGFEGEKLFF. CDR3 DNA sequence: TGCAGTGCTACTCCCTCCGGGTTCGAGGGTGAAAAACTGTTTTTT.

This clonotype was counted many times. The chain uses TRBV10-1 and TRBJ1-1; possible D gene TRBD1, 6 bases. V was trimmed by 8 bases and J by 4 bases, leaving 14 bases between them. CDR1 WNHNN and CDR2 SYGVQD come from the germline V gene (reference sequence). This CDR3 is 13 amino acids long. The CDR3: CASGKGRGTEAFF. The CDR3 DNA reads TGCGCCAGCGGTAAAGGCAGGGGCACTGAAGCTTTCTTT.

A few counts support this clonotype. The chain combines TRBV6-1 with TRBJ1-5; 7 positions agree with TRBD1. CDR3 length: 15 residues. Germline V gene data show CDR1 as MNHNS and CDR2 as SASEGT. V dropped 8 bases and J dropped 0; count of bases not matched to a gene: 7. CDR3 coding DNA: TGTGCCAGCGGAATTGGACAGGTTAGCAATCAGCCCCAGCATTTT. This gives the protein CASGIGQVSNQPQHF.

This clonotype was recorded a few times. V gene TRBV19 combines with J gene TRBJ2-4; 9 bases match TRBD1. The CDR3 is 13 amino acids. Germline V lookup: CDR1 LNHDA, CDR2 SQIVND (reference sequence). V lost 8 bases, J lost 6 bases, and 5 bases stayed unmatched. The CDR3 nucleotides read TGTGCCAGTTCGGGACAGGGAGGAAACATTCAGTACTTC. This sequence encodes CASSGQGGNIQYF.

In its sample, this clonotype was seen many times. The genes are TRBV7-9 and TRBJ2-7; no reliable D call. V was trimmed by 5 bases and J by 4 bases, leaving 6 bases between them. Per germline, CDR1 SEHNR and CDR2 FQNEAQ (reference sequence). The CDR3 length is 11 residues. The CDR3 DNA reads TGTGCCAGCAGCGGATGGTACGAGCAGTACTTC. Translating it yields CASSGWYEQYF.

The V gene is TRBV12-3 or TRBV12-4, the J gene TRBJ1-3; D gene unclear. The CDR3 loop spans 16 amino acids. The ends were cut back, 2 bases at V and 0 bases at J, with 11 bases in the middle. CDR3 amino acids: CASSLTAQLSGNTIYF. CDR3 nucleotide sequence: TGTGCCAGCAGTTTAACCGCACAACTCTCTGGAAACACCATATATTTT.

This clonotype has only a few counts. The rearrangement uses TRBV7-2 and TRBJ2-2; 9 nucleotides match TRBD2. CDR3 length: 14 amino acids. With V trimmed by 7 bases and J by 6 bases, 6 bases remained unmatched. Germline V gene lookup returns CDR1 SGHTA and CDR2 FQGNSA. CDR3 sequence (DNA): TGTGCCAGCACCGGACTAGCGTCGGCCGGGGAGCTGTTTTTT. Its protein is CASTGLASAGELFF.

This clonotype was recorded at least ten times. CDR3 nucleotides: TGTGCCAGCAGTCCAGGACAGACTTATGGCTACACCTTC. This gives the protein CASSPGQTYGYTF. V usage is TRBV6-1 and J usage is TRBJ1-2; maybe TRBD1 (6 bases). V shed 5 bases and J shed 5 bases, with 12 bases lying between them. The CDR3 totals 13 residues. Germline V gives CDR1 MNHNS, CDR2 SASEGT.